The 23 T cell receptor beta chains listed next were all sequenced from one sample in a study of graft-versus-host responses after intestinal transplantation. TCRdb keeps only in-frame clones here, not all; method: immunoSEQ multiplex PCR. This table has fewer than 45,000 clones, about 90% appearing once. This sample comprised PBMCs, obtained around 320 days after intestinal transplant. All receptors come from a human patient who received an intestinal transplant, so some T cells may come from the graft donor.

As concerns this clone: In the same sample, other DNA sequences code for this CDR3. This chain connects TRBV7-3 to TRBJ2-2; 9 nucleotides agree with TRBD1. Per germline, CDR1 SGHTA and CDR2 FQGTGA. The V and J ends lost 1 base and 5 bases, in that order; junction bases with no gene match: 2. The CDR3 has 15 amino acids. Here the CDR3 DNA reads TGTGCCAGCAGCTTAAACAGGGGGCTAACCGGGGAGCTGTTTTTT. Protein product: CASSLNRGLTGELFF. The complete variable domain, with remaining parts taken from reference TRBV7-3 and TRBJ2-2, reads GAGVSQTPSNKVTEKGKYVELRCDPISGHTALYWYRQSLGQGPEFLIYFQGTGAADDSGLPNDRFFAVRPEGSVSTLKIQRTERGDSAVYLCASSLNRGLTGELFFGEGSRLTVL.

V and J are TRBV18 and TRBJ2-2; D is unclear. The CDR3 is made up of 15 amino acids. The V end was cut by 3 bases, the J end by 4 bases, with 12 bases between. CDR1 is KGHSH, CDR2 LQKENI, per germline. CDR3 amino acids: CASSPNSAFTGELFF. CDR3 nucleotide sequence: TGTGCCAGCTCACCTAACAGCGCTTTCACCGGGGAGCTGTTTTTT.

The table lists this clone with a count of one. The gene calls are TRBV7-4 and TRBJ2-1; 14 bases align to TRBD2. V lost 1 base and J lost 7; bases outside the gene matches: 18. Germline values: CDR1 SGHVT, CDR2 SQSDAQ. CDR3 length: 21 residues. CDR3 in amino acids: CASSLGVGTSGSSRWWNEQFF. CDR3 DNA sequence: TGTGCCAGCAGCTTAGGGGTCGGGACTAGCGGGAGTTCCCGATGGTGGAATGAGCAGTTCTTC.

This clone was seen a handful of times. The chain is built from TRBV5-6 and TRBJ1-4; D uncertain. The CDR3 runs 12 residues. V lost 1 base and J lost 6, with 4 bases in between. Looked up from germline, CDR1 is SGHDT and CDR2 is YYEEEE. The CDR3 region is CASSLTHEKLFF. The CDR3 DNA reads TGTGCCAGCAGCTTGACCCATGAAAAACTGTTTTTT.

The V and J genes are TRBV5-1 and TRBJ1-4; the D gene is possibly TRBD1 (6 bases). The V and J ends lost 2 bases and 8 bases respectively, with 13 bases between them. Per the germline V gene, CDR1 is SGHRS and CDR2 is YFSETQ. CDR3 length equals 14 residues. Here the CDR3 reads CASSLGGRGEKLFF. The CDR3, as DNA: TGCGCCAGCAGCTTAGGGGGGCGCGGAGAAAAACTGTTTTTT.

This clone was seen more than once but under ten times. The chain employs TRBV10-1 and TRBJ1-1; TRBD1 might be the D (5 bases). This CDR3 comprises 13 residues. Trimming took off 8 bases at V and 5 bases at J, with 15 bases between the two ends. Per the germline V gene, CDR1 is WNHNN and CDR2 is SYGVQD (reference sequence). CDR3 protein: CASPSRGWTEAFF. The CDR3 nucleotides are TGCGCCAGCCCAAGTAGGGGTTGGACTGAAGCTTTCTTT.

The CDR3: CASSHRGRADTQYF. CDR3 DNA sequence: TGTGCCAGCAGTCACAGGGGGCGGGCAGATACGCAGTATTTT. The chain has TRBV28 and TRBJ2-3, with 9 bases matching TRBD1. The CDR3 is 14 residues long. CDR1 MDHEN and CDR2 SYDVKM come from the germline V gene. J lost 4 bases, V lost 5 bases, and 4 bases had no gene match. Filled out from reference TRBV28 and TRBJ2-3, the complete variable domain reads DVKVTQSSRYLVKRTGEKVFLECVQDMDHENMFWYRQDPGLGLRLIYFSYDVKMKEKGDIPEGYSVSREKKERFSLILESASTNQTSMYLCASSHRGRADTQYFGPGTRLTVL.

This clone was seen just once. This chain connects TRBV13 to TRBJ1-4; the D is unclear. Trimming left V 0 bases short and J 5 bases short, with 4 bases between. Germline V lookup: CDR1 PRHDT, CDR2 FYEKMQ (reference sequence). The length of the CDR3 is 13 residues. The CDR3, as DNA: TGTGCCAGCAGCTTAGGGGAGAATGAAAAACTGTTTTTT. As protein: CASSLGENEKLFF. Full variable domain (missing parts from reference TRBV13 and TRBJ1-4): AAGVIQSPRHLIKEKRETATLKCYPIPRHDTVYWYQQGPGQDPQFLISFYEKMQSDKGSIPDRFSAQQFSDYHSELNMSSLELGDSALYFCASSLGENEKLFFGSGTQLSVL.

J is TRBJ2-7 and V is TRBV27; D is tentatively TRBD1 or TRBD2 (6 bases each). The CDR3 has 16 residues. Deletions cut 2 bases from V and 2 bases from J, with 16 bases between. Germline CDR1 MNHEY, CDR2 SMNVEV (reference sequence). The CDR3 region has the DNA TGTGCCAGCAGTTTACGCCCGGGGGCGGGACCCTACGAGCAGTACTTC. Encoded protein: CASSLRPGAGPYEQYF.

The genes are TRBV28 and TRBJ2-7, with unresolved D. CDR1 is MDHEN, CDR2 SYDVKM, per germline. The length of the CDR3 is 12 residues. V was clipped by 3 bases and J by 4 bases, with 7 bases between them. The CDR3: CASSLSRYEQYF. The CDR3 DNA follows: TGTGCCAGCAGTTTGTCCCGTTACGAGCAGTACTTC.

This clone was counted once. J is TRBJ1-3 and V is TRBV7-9; the match to TRBD1 covers 7 bases. Trimming cost V 5 bases and J 0 bases; bases outside gene matches: 16. CDR1 SEHNR and CDR2 FQNEAQ come from the germline V gene (reference sequence). The CDR3 consists of 19 residues. CDR3 residues: CASSLRRLRTGFSGNTIYF. The CDR3 DNA reads TGTGCCAGCAGCCTCCGCAGGTTACGGACAGGCTTCTCTGGAAACACCATATATTTT.

CDR3 sequence reads: CAWSYINTEAFF. The CDR3 DNA follows: TGTGCCTGGAGCTATATCAACACTGAAGCTTTCTTT. This rearrangement joins TRBV30 to TRBJ1-1; unclear D gene. CDR1 is GTSNPN, CDR2 SVGIG, per germline (reference sequence). The CDR3 is 12 residues long. V was clipped by 3 bases and J by 2 bases, with 7 bases between them.

The chain carries TRBV7-2 and TRBJ2-5; D perhaps matches TRBD2 (6 bases). V lost 1 base, J lost 1 base, and 10 bases lay in between. Per germline, CDR1 SGHTA and CDR2 FQGNSA. The CDR3 contains 15 residues. CDR3: CASSLGGVTQETQYF. The CDR3 bases are TGTGCCAGCAGCTTAGGCGGGGTCACCCAAGAGACCCAGTACTTC.

Here the CDR3 DNA reads TGTGCCAGCAGCCTGGGGACAGGCTCCTACGAGCAGTACTTC. This gives the protein CASSLGTGSYEQYF. V usage is TRBV4-2 and J usage is TRBJ2-7; TRBD1 matches 8 bases. Germline CDR1 reads LGHNA; CDR2 reads YNFKEQ. The CDR3 totals 14 residues. The V gene end was trimmed by 4 bases and the J gene end by 0 bases; junction bases not matched to a gene: 2.

V is TRBV6-5 and J is TRBJ1-4; D uncertain. V was trimmed by 6 bases and J by 0 bases, leaving 8 bases between them. CDR3 size: 14 residues. Germline V gives CDR1 MNHEY, CDR2 SVGAGI. Here the CDR3 DNA reads TGTGCCAGCAGCTTATCTCCAACTAATGAAAAACTGTTTTTT. Encoded protein: CASSLSPTNEKLFF.

The chain links TRBV2 to TRBJ2-3; 10 positions agree with TRBD2. In germline, CDR1 is SNHLY, CDR2 FYNNEI. This CDR3 has 16 amino acids. The V segment lost 2 bases and the J segment 2 bases; nucleotides outside the gene matches: 4. CDR3 protein: CASSEYGTSDTDTQYF. The CDR3 coding sequence is TGTGCCAGCAGTGAATACGGGACTAGCGACACAGATACGCAGTATTTT.

The chain joins TRBV6-6 to TRBJ2-7; a weak D match, TRBD2 (7 bases). The CDR3 is 14 residues long. The germline gives CDR1 MNHNY, CDR2 SVGAGI (reference sequence). V was pared by 6 bases and J by 2 bases, with 14 bases between. CDR3: CASRRGGGAYEQYF. The CDR3 DNA reads as TGTGCCAGCAGACGAGGGGGGGGAGCCTACGAGCAGTACTTC.

Turning to this clone: The sample has other DNA sequences that encode this CDR3 too. The CDR3 here is CASSFGGWGAAGEQYF. The CDR3 DNA reads as TGCGCCAGCAGCTTTGGGGGTTGGGGCGCGGCGGGGGAGCAGTACTTC. This rearrangement joins TRBV5-1 to TRBJ2-7; D is possibly TRBD2 (6 bases). CDR1 and CDR2 from the germline V gene are SGHRS and YFSETQ. The V and J ends lost 2 bases and 7 bases respectively, with 22 bases between them. CDR3 length equals 16 residues. Together with reference TRBV5-1 and TRBJ2-7, the CDR3 gives the full variable domain: KAGVTQTPRYLIKTRGQQVTLSCSPISGHRSVSWYQQTPGQGLQFLFEYFSETQRNKGNFPGRFSGRQFSNSRSEMNVSTLELGDSALYLCASSFGGWGAAGEQYFGPGTRLTVT.

The chain couples TRBV5-1 to TRBJ1-2; no clear D gene. Trimming removed 4 bases at V and 2 bases at J, with 9 bases between. In germline, CDR1 is SGHRS, CDR2 YFSETQ. The CDR3 length is 13 residues. The CDR3 region is CASSPNPNYGYTF. The CDR3 nucleotides are TGCGCCAGCAGCCCGAATCCAAACTATGGCTACACCTTC. The variable domain in full, completed from reference TRBV5-1 and TRBJ1-2, reads KAGVTQTPRYLIKTRGQQVTLSCSPISGHRSVSWYQQTPGQGLQFLFEYFSETQRNKGNFPGRFSGRQFSNSRSEMNVSTLELGDSALYLCASSPNPNYGYTFGSGTRLTVV.

V is TRBV4-1 and J is TRBJ2-1, with D unclear. V was pared by 1 base and J by 6 bases, with 7 bases between. This CDR3 region has 13 residues. Germline loops: CDR1 MGHRA, CDR2 YSYEKL. For the CDR3, the DNA is TGCGCCAGCAGCCAAGGACCTCTCAATGAGCAGTTCTTC. Translating gives CASSQGPLNEQFF.

This clone occurred once. The chain is built from TRBV27 and TRBJ1-2, with TRBD1 matching over 7 bases. The junction had 3 bases not matched to a gene; V was cut back by 3 bases and J by 2 bases. CDR1 and CDR2 (germline): MNHEY, SMNVEV (reference sequence). The CDR3 length is 14 residues. The CDR3 is CASSFRDSNYGYTF. CDR3 bases: TGTGCCAGCAGTTTCCGGGACAGCAACTATGGCTACACCTTC.

The chain carries TRBV2 and TRBJ2-2; tentative D call: TRBD1 (6 bases). The CDR3 has 14 amino acids. Trimming removed 1 base from V and 6 bases from J, with 9 bases in between. From germline, CDR1 is SNHLY and CDR2 FYNNEI. The CDR3 DNA follows: TGTGCCAGCAGTGAAGTTGAGGGGGCCGGGGAGCTGTTTTTT. Translated: CASSEVEGAGELFF. Supplemented by reference TRBV2 and TRBJ2-2, the full variable domain reads EPEVTQTPSHQVTQMGQEVILRCVPISNHLYFYWYRQILGQKVEFLVSFYNNEISEKSEIFDDQFSVERPDGSNFTLKIRSTKLEDSAMYFCASSEVEGAGELFFGEGSRLTVL.

This clone has only one observation. This rearrangement joins TRBV5-1 to TRBJ2-7; 7 positions agree with TRBD1. Germline CDR1 reads SGHRS; CDR2 reads YFSETQ. CDR3 length: 13 amino acids. With V trimmed by 5 bases and J by 0 bases, 2 bases remained unmatched. This CDR3 is CASSGDSSYEQYF. The CDR3, as DNA: TGCGCCAGCAGTGGGGACAGCTCCTACGAGCAGTACTTC.